This T cell receptor (beta chain) originates from a study of blood T cell repertoires in COVID-19. At the level of the study: The study drew acute and convalescent COVID-19 samples from the United States, Italy and Spain. From T cells, B-cell-depleted T cells, or PBMCs came the material, which was cDNA or gDNA.

In germline, CDR1 is SGHTA, CDR2 FQGNSA. The CDR3 sequence is 15 residues long. With 5 bases removed from V and 0 bases from J, the gap between germline ends came to 11 bases. As handled by the study authors: Amplification with reference gene primers provided the estimates of nucleated cell counts. Only in-frame clones appear in the TCRdb table, and some are missing; sequencing was by immunoSEQ multiplex PCR. V and J calls and clone size are copied from that table; D and trimming were computed from the DNA. The repertoire includes roughly 100,000 clones, 75% to 90% of them detected once, and 4.5% sits in the top ten.

This clonotype was sampled from a human donor in a cohort sampled during active COVID-19. Material for sequencing was peripheral blood. The rearrangement uses TRBV7-2 and TRBJ1-3; perhaps TRBD1 as D (6 bases). The CDR3 protein is CASSPNRASGNTIYF. In DNA, the CDR3 is TGTGCCAGCAGCCCGAACAGGGCCTCTGGAAACACCATATATTTT.